This T cell receptor beta chain was recorded in a study of sequential checkpoint blockade in melanoma. This sample's treatment: randomized to nivolumab then ipilimumab (arm A) or the reverse (arm B). Data came from immunoSEQ multiplex PCR; TCRdb stores just in-frame clones and leaves some out. This repertoire shows approximately 4,900 clones, roughly 36% found once; its top ten account for 5.5% to 8%. This clone was counted once. This CDR3 contains 16 residues. Trimming removed 3 bases at V and 4 bases at J, with 19 bases between. Germline V gives CDR1 KGHSH, CDR2 LQKENI. The rearrangement links TRBV18 to TRBJ2-7; D might be TRBD2 (6 bases). The source material was tumor tissue (inferred from file names), sampled from a patient given nivolumab and ipilimumab in sequence. The receptor comes from a human donor with melanoma. The CDR3 nucleotides are TGTGCCAGCTCACCGCCGGCTCCCCGGGAGTCGTACGAGCAGTACTTC. This encodes CASSPPAPRESYEQYF.